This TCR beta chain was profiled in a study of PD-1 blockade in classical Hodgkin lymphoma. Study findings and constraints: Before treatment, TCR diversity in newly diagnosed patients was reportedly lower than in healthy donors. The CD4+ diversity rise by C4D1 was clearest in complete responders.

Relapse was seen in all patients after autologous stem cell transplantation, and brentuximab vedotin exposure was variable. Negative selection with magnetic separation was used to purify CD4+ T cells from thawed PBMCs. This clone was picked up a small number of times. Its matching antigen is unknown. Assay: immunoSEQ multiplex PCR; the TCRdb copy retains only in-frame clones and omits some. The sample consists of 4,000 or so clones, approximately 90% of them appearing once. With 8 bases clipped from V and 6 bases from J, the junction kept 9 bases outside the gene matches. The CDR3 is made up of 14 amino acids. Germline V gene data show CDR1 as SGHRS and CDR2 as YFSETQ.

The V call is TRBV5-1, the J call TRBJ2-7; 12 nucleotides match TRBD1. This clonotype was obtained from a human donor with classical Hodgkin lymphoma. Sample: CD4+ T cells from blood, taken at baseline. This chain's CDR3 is CASQPGQGAGEQYF. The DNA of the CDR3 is TGCGCCAGTCAACCGGGACAGGGGGCGGGCGAGCAGTACTTC.